Below, 8 T cell receptor beta chains from the same sample are listed, as sequenced in a study of response to subunit inactivated influenza vaccine. TCRdb itself ran the RT-PCR reads through MiXCR, one entry per CDR3 protein. The sample records more than 550,000 distinct CDR3 sequences, 12% being singletons. The sample here was PBMCs from blood, taken on the day of vaccination. These receptors were taken from a man between 45 and 60 years old who received an inactivated influenza vaccine.

The rearrangement uses TRBV18 and TRBJ1-2, with D unresolved. The CDR3 loop spans 16 amino acids. Trimming removed 2 bases from V and 0 bases from J, with 13 bases in between. Germline V gene sequence: CDR1 KGHSH, CDR2 LQKENI. CDR3 sequence (DNA): TGTGCCAGCTCACCAGGGCAAACGGGAACTAACTATGGCTACACCTTC. This translates into CASSPGQTGTNYGYTF.

V and J are TRBV5-1 and TRBJ2-2, with TRBD2 as a possible D gene (6 bases). This CDR3 is built from 15 residues. Germline V gives CDR1 SGHRS, CDR2 YFSETQ. The ends were cut back, 0 bases at V and 4 bases at J, with 10 bases in the middle. Written as DNA, the CDR3 is TGCGCCAGCAGCTTGGTCCAGGGAGGCACCGGGGAGCTGTTTTTT. Protein sequence: CASSLVQGGTGELFF. Complete variable domain (other parts from reference TRBV5-1 and TRBJ2-2): KAGVTQTPRYLIKTRGQQVTLSCSPISGHRSVSWYQQTPGQGLQFLFEYFSETQRNKGNFPGRFSGRQFSNSRSEMNVSTLELGDSALYLCASSLVQGGTGELFFGEGSRLTVL.

This clonotype was recorded at least ten times. The gene calls are TRBV10-2 and TRBJ2-7; no firm D call. The V end lost 4 bases, the J end lost 0 bases, and 7 bases lay between the germline ends. Germline V gives CDR1 WSHSY, CDR2 SAAADI. The CDR3 extends over 13 amino acids. The CDR3 DNA follows: TGCGCCAGCAGTGTGGGTCCCTCCTACGAGCAGTACTTC. This sequence encodes CASSVGPSYEQYF.

As to this clonotype: A much larger clonotype is one base distant, so this may be a read error. The V call is TRBV5-1, the J call TRBJ2-1; the D is unclear. Germline lookup yields CDR1 SGHRS and CDR2 YFSETQ. This CDR3 is 16 amino acids long. CDR3: CASSLGQASSYYEQFF. The CDR3 DNA sequence: TGCGCCAGCAGCTTGGGTCAGGCGAGCTCCTACTATGAGCAGTTCTTC.

The V call is TRBV12-3 or TRBV12-4, the J call TRBJ2-4; D possibly corresponds to TRBD2 (6 bases). This CDR3 comprises 13 residues. The V end was cut by 7 bases, the J end by 9 bases, with 16 bases between. In nucleotides, the CDR3 is TGTGCCAGCACACGACGGGGGATCGGCATTCAGTACTTC. Residues: CASTRRGIGIQYF.

The J gene is TRBJ2-5, the V gene TRBV9; D call uncertain. Trimming left V 5 bases short and J 0 bases short, with 8 bases between. This CDR3 region has 13 residues. Germline CDR1 and CDR2: SGDLS and YYNGEE. DNA of the CDR3: TGTGCCAGCAGTTTCAAGAACCAAGAGACCCAGTACTTC. It codes for CASSFKNQETQYF.

The genes are TRBV29-1 and TRBJ2-2; D is unclear. Germline V gives CDR1 SQVTM, CDR2 ANQGSEA. V was shortened by 7 bases and J by 0 bases, with 12 bases between the two germline ends. This CDR3 is built from 14 residues. The CDR3 DNA follows: TGCAGCGGGATGGGTGGGCCGAACACCGGGGAGCTGTTTTTT. Its protein product is CSGMGGPNTGELFF.

The chain is built from TRBV12-3 or TRBV12-4 and TRBJ2-1; D ambiguous. The CDR3 is made up of 15 amino acids. V lost 2 bases and J lost 10, with 18 bases in between. In DNA form, the CDR3 reads TGTGCCAGCAGTTTAATGGCTACTAAAACAAGCGAGCAGTTCTTC. It encodes CASSLMATKTSEQFF.